Presented here are 9 T cell receptor beta chains from one specimen sequenced in a study of blood T cell repertoires in COVID-19. Sequencing used immunoSEQ multiplex PCR; TCRdb keeps in-frame clones, though not all of them. The sample holds approximately 120,000 clones, about 87% seen once. The sequenced material came from peripheral blood. The receptors derive from a human donor in a cohort sampled during active COVID-19.

This clone was seen just once. DNA for the CDR3: TGTGCCAGTGGCGGGATAACGGGGGGCTACACCTTC. Translation: CASGGITGGYTF. The chain joins TRBV19 to TRBJ1-2, with unresolved D. V lost 8 bases to trimming and J lost 8 bases, with 15 bases between them. This CDR3 is 12 amino acids long. Germline V gives CDR1 LNHDA, CDR2 SQIVND (reference sequence).

The chain combines TRBV7-3 with TRBJ2-3; TRBD2 matches at 9 bases. Germline lookup yields CDR1 SGHTA and CDR2 FQGTGA. This CDR3 is built from 16 residues. The trim removed 5 bases at V and 1 base at J, leaving 7 bases unmatched. Written as DNA, the CDR3 is TGTGCCAGCAGCCCTGGGGCTAGCGGGGGCACAGATACGCAGTATTTT. This sequence encodes CASSPGASGGTDTQYF.

The chain recombines TRBV5-4 with TRBJ2-6; perhaps TRBD2 as D (6 bases). Germline V gene lookup returns CDR1 SGHNT and CDR2 YYREEE (reference sequence). CDR3 size: 17 residues. Trimming left V 4 bases short and J 2 bases short, with 16 bases between. The DNA of the CDR3 is TGTGCCAGCAGCGTCCAAGTGGGGGGTACTGGGGCCAACGTCCTGACTTTC. This codes for CASSVQVGGTGANVLTF.

The V gene is TRBV5-6, the J gene TRBJ2-7; D perhaps matches TRBD2 (6 bases). The germline V and J ends were trimmed by 4 bases and 5 bases, with 16 bases remaining between them. The germline V gene has CDR1 SGHDT and CDR2 YYEEEE. The CDR3 totals 14 residues. Here the CDR3 reads CASSDGGFWDEQYF. As DNA, the CDR3 is TGTGCCAGCAGCGATGGGGGGTTCTGGGACGAGCAGTACTTC.

This chain uses TRBV29-1 with TRBJ2-2, with TRBD1 matching 9 bases. Germline-derived CDR1 and CDR2 are SQVTM and ANQGSEA. The CDR3 loop spans 17 amino acids. The trim removed 5 bases at V and 2 bases at J, leaving 12 bases unmatched. CDR3 bases: TGCAGCGTTTTGGGACCGGGACAGGGACCCAACACCGGGGAGCTGTTTTTT. Protein: CSVLGPGQGPNTGELFF.

The genes are TRBV11-2 and TRBJ2-7, with D perhaps TRBD2 (6 bases). The CDR3 has 14 residues. The V end was cut by 0 bases, the J end by 4 bases, with 10 bases between. The V gene's germline CDR1 is SGHAT and CDR2 FQNNGV. DNA for the CDR3: TGTGCCAGCAGCTTAGAGGGAGGTTATTACGAGCAGTACTTC. Translation: CASSLEGGYYEQYF.

The V call is TRBV24-1, the J call TRBJ2-1; a weak D match, TRBD1 (5 bases). The CDR3 loop spans 14 amino acids. Between the trimmed V and J ends, which lost 1 base and 8 bases, there was a span of 11 bases. Germline V gives CDR1 KGHDR, CDR2 SFDVKD. The CDR3 loop is CATSDLSGADEQFF. CDR3 in DNA: TGTGCCACCAGTGATTTAAGTGGGGCGGATGAGCAGTTCTTC.

The genes are TRBV27 and TRBJ1-2; no clear D gene. V was pared by 3 bases and J by 3 bases, with 14 bases between. The V gene's germline CDR1 is MNHEY and CDR2 SMNVEV (reference sequence). CDR3 length: 15 amino acids. CDR3 in amino acids: CASSFLASTHYGYTF. In nucleotides, the CDR3 is TGTGCCAGCAGTTTTTTGGCCAGTACGCACTATGGCTACACCTTC.

J is TRBJ2-7 and V is TRBV4-3, with D possibly being TRBD2 (5 bases). With 0 bases removed from V and 5 bases from J, the gap between germline ends came to 17 bases. The CDR3 is made up of 16 amino acids. Germline loops: CDR1 LGHNA, CDR2 YSLEER. The chain's CDR3 is CASSQEPGLAVDEQYF. CDR3 DNA sequence: TGCGCCAGCAGCCAAGAACCCGGGCTAGCAGTGGACGAGCAGTACTTC.